Presented here are 22 T cell receptor beta chains from one specimen sequenced in a study of shared clonotypes between healthy human individuals. Libraries were prepared by immunoSEQ multiplex PCR; TCRdb keeps only in-frame clonotypes and omits some of them. The sample holds roughly 2 million clones, approximately 95% seen once. CD8 cells regarded as naive lacked CD45RO, were positively chosen for CCR7, and omitted terminally differentiated effector memory CD45RA+ cells. The sequenced sample consisted of naive CD8+ T cells sorted from blood. The receptors shown here come from a man aged 18 to 30 in good health.

This clone appeared a single time. V gene TRBV10-2 combines with J gene TRBJ2-2; D is unclear. Germline CDR1 WSHSY, CDR2 SAAADI. This CDR3 is built from 15 residues. Trimming shortened V by 6 bases and J by 1 base, and 12 bases separated the two germline ends. CDR3 residues: CASRQTTVNTGELFF. CDR3 DNA: TGCGCCAGCAGACAGACGACGGTGAACACCGGGGAGCTGTTTTTT.

The genes are TRBV19 and TRBJ1-6; possibly TRBD1 for D (5 bases). This CDR3 comprises 15 residues. The germline gives CDR1 LNHDA, CDR2 SQIVND (reference sequence). Trimming took 5 bases from V and 9 from J, leaving 17 bases between them. The CDR3 loop is CASSPTGPLRSPLHF. In DNA, the CDR3 is TGTGCCAGTAGTCCCACAGGTCCCCTCCGTTCACCCCTCCACTTT.

This chain links TRBV6-6 with TRBJ1-5; weak D call: TRBD1 (6 bases). The CDR3 runs 16 residues. The V and J ends lost 0 bases and 0 bases respectively, with 9 bases between them. CDR1 is MNHNY, CDR2 SVGAGI, per germline (reference sequence). This CDR3 reads CASSYSTGDSNQPQHF. CDR3 nucleotides: TGTGCCAGCAGTTACTCGACAGGTGATAGCAATCAGCCCCAGCATTTT.

As concerns this clone: At the DNA level, this CDR3 is encoded by other sequences in the same sample as well. The CDR3 region has the DNA TGCGCCAGCAGCCAGGGAGCGGGAGTGGTTGACGAGCAGTACTTC. Its translation: CASSQGAGVVDEQYF. This chain uses TRBV4-1 with TRBJ2-7; 8 nucleotides align to TRBD2. The CDR3 consists of 15 residues. Germline CDR1 is MGHRA and CDR2 is YSYEKL. J lost 5 bases, V lost 3 bases, and 9 bases had no gene match.

V usage is TRBV7-9 and J usage is TRBJ2-6, with a weak D call TRBD1 (6 bases). This CDR3 has 16 amino acids. Germline V CDR1 and CDR2: SEHNR, FQNEAQ (reference sequence). V lost 5 bases, J lost 2 bases, and 13 bases lay in between. This CDR3 is CASSLDSPTGANVLTF. In nucleotides, the CDR3 is TGTGCCAGCAGCCTGGACAGTCCGACTGGGGCCAACGTCCTGACTTTC.

This clone was found a few times. The sample contains more than one DNA sequence encoding this CDR3. The chain carries TRBV7-9 and TRBJ2-2, with D unclear. CDR1 is SEHNR, CDR2 FQNEAQ, per germline (reference sequence). Trimming removed 6 bases at V and 5 bases at J, with 7 bases between. This CDR3 has 12 amino acids. The chain's CDR3 is CASSLGTGELFF. Here the CDR3 DNA reads TGTGCCAGCAGTCTCGGTACCGGGGAGCTGTTTTTT. Filled out from reference TRBV7-9 and TRBJ2-2, the complete variable domain reads DTGVSQNPRHKITKRGQNVTFRCDPISEHNRLYWYRQTLGQGPEFLTYFQNEAQLEKSRLLSDRFSAERPKGSFSTLEIQRTEQGDSAMYLCASSLGTGELFFGEGSRLTVL.

The chain links TRBV6-5 to TRBJ2-3; D call uncertain. Looked up from germline, CDR1 is MNHEY and CDR2 is SVGAGI. V lost 8 bases, J lost 2 bases, and 17 bases lay in between. CDR3 length equals 15 residues. CDR3 sequence: CASAVTVSITDTQYF. The DNA of the CDR3 is TGTGCCAGCGCTGTAACGGTTTCGATCACAGATACGCAGTATTTT.

This clone was observed a few times. This chain joins TRBV10-3 and TRBJ1-1; D possibly corresponds to TRBD1 (6 bases). The CDR3 sequence is 15 residues long. The germline gives CDR1 ENHRY, CDR2 SYGVKD. V gave up 6 bases and J gave up 3 bases, with 17 bases separating them. CDR3 sequence reads: CAIRGTSLGDTEAFF. In DNA, the CDR3 is TGTGCCATCAGGGGGACAAGTCTTGGCGACACTGAAGCTTTCTTT.

The rearrangement joins TRBV30 to TRBJ2-5, with 9 bases aligning to TRBD2. Germline assignment: CDR1 GTSNPN and CDR2 SVGIG (reference sequence). Germline trimming cut 5 bases from V and 2 bases from J; bases unmatched to any gene: 6. The CDR3 totals 14 residues. DNA for the CDR3: TGTGCCTGGGCGACTAGCGGAATGCAAGAGACCCAGTACTTC. It specifies CAWATSGMQETQYF.

Notes on this clone: This same CDR3 is encoded by further DNA sequences in the sample. The V gene is TRBV4-1, the J gene TRBJ2-7; D perhaps matches TRBD2 (5 bases). The CDR3 extends over 13 amino acids. Trimming pared 3 bases from V and 3 bases from J, leaving 9 bases between. CDR1 and CDR2 (germline): MGHRA, YSYEKL. The CDR3 DNA follows: TGCGCCAGCAGCCAGGCCAGCGGCTACGAGCAGTACTTC. Its translation: CASSQASGYEQYF.

The chain joins TRBV5-1 to TRBJ2-7, with 12 bases aligning to TRBD2. Looked up from germline, CDR1 is SGHRS and CDR2 is YFSETQ. This CDR3 comprises 16 residues. The J segment lost 2 bases and the V segment lost 4 bases, leaving 7 bases of the junction unmatched. CDR3 DNA: TGCGCCAGCAGCCCAAGACTAGCGGGAGATGCCTACGAGCAGTACTTC. Residues: CASSPRLAGDAYEQYF.

The chain joins TRBV2 to TRBJ2-7, with no clear D. This CDR3 region has 13 residues. Trimming removed 2 bases from V and 3 bases from J, with 8 bases in between. Germline V lookup: CDR1 SNHLY, CDR2 FYNNEI. DNA for the CDR3: TGTGCCAGCAGTGAACGGCTAGACTACGAGCAGTACTTC. This encodes CASSERLDYEQYF.

The V and J genes are TRBV11-2 and TRBJ2-5; 10 positions match TRBD2. The CDR3 runs 18 residues. J gave up 2 bases and V 0 bases, and 9 bases lay outside the gene matches. Germline V gene sequence: CDR1 SGHAT, CDR2 FQNNGV. The CDR3 nucleotides read TGTGCCAGCAGCTTAGATAGGCCTAGCGGGGGCCCTCAAGAGACCCAGTACTTC. Its protein is CASSLDRPSGGPQETQYF.

The chain is built from TRBV6-5 and TRBJ1-4; TRBD1 is a possible D gene (5 bases). Trimming removed 2 bases at V and 7 bases at J, with 14 bases between. This CDR3 has 15 residues. The germline V gene encodes CDR1 MNHEY and CDR2 SVGAGI. DNA for the CDR3: TGTGCCAGCAGTTACGGCTTGGGGGACGGTGAAAAACTGTTTTTT. Its protein product is CASSYGLGDGEKLFF.

The V gene is TRBV9, the J gene TRBJ2-3, with 8 bases lining up with TRBD2. J lost 4 bases, V lost 1 base, and 8 bases had no gene match. The germline gives CDR1 SGDLS, CDR2 YYNGEE. This CDR3 is 16 amino acids long. The CDR3 reads CASSVTEGGGSDTQYF. The CDR3 bases are TGTGCCAGCAGCGTAACTGAGGGCGGGGGGTCAGATACGCAGTATTTT.

The gene calls are TRBV4-1 and TRBJ2-7; D remains ambiguous. CDR3 length: 14 residues. Germline V gives CDR1 MGHRA, CDR2 YSYEKL. V shed 2 bases and J shed 0 bases, with 8 bases lying between them. This CDR3 reads CASSQITSSYEQYF. The CDR3 DNA follows: TGCGCCAGCAGCCAAATAACCAGCTCCTACGAGCAGTACTTC.

V is TRBV28 and J is TRBJ2-1, with D unresolved. The germline CDR1 and CDR2 sequences are MDHEN and SYDVKM. With 7 bases removed from V and 0 bases from J, the gap between germline ends came to 19 bases. The CDR3 is 17 amino acids. CDR3 nucleotide sequence: TGTGCCAGCACCTTGGGGTGGGGTGGCCTCTCCTACAATGAGCAGTTCTTC. Its protein is CASTLGWGGLSYNEQFF.

The chain is built from TRBV7-8 and TRBJ2-3; TRBD2 matches 12 bases. The CDR3 has 17 residues. After removal of 0 bases from V and 2 bases from J, the junction contained 3 bases not matched to a gene. Germline CDR1 SGHVS, CDR2 FQNEAQ. CDR3 loop: CASSLAPSGRDTDTQYF. As DNA, the CDR3 is TGTGCCAGCAGCTTAGCCCCTAGCGGGAGGGACACAGATACGCAGTATTTT.

The V and J genes are TRBV7-6 and TRBJ1-5; TRBD1 agrees at 9 bases. The germline gives CDR1 SGHVS, CDR2 FNYEAQ. The CDR3 consists of 15 residues. The J segment lost 1 base and the V segment lost 4 bases, leaving 2 bases of the junction unmatched. CDR3 sequence reads: CASSSGTGSNQPQHF. The CDR3 DNA reads TGTGCCAGCAGCTCCGGGACAGGGAGCAATCAGCCCCAGCATTTT.

The chain links TRBV11-2 to TRBJ1-2, with 8 bases fitting TRBD1. After removal of 9 bases from V and 6 bases from J, the junction contained 3 bases not matched to a gene. The CDR3 has 11 residues. The germline CDR1 and CDR2 sequences are SGHAT and FQNNGV. CDR3 DNA: TGTGCCAGTCAGACAGGGGATGGCTACACCTTC. Translated, it gives CASQTGDGYTF. The full variable domain, completed using reference TRBV11-2 and TRBJ1-2, is EAGVAQSPRYKIIEKRQSVAFWCNPISGHATLYWYQQILGQGPKLLIQFQNNGVVDDSQLPKDRFSAERLKGVDSTLKIQPAKLEDSAVYLCASQTGDGYTFGSGTRLTVV.

V gene TRBV13 combines with J gene TRBJ2-2; D unclear. The CDR3 covers 16 residues. Per germline, CDR1 PRHDT and CDR2 FYEKMQ (reference sequence). Trimming took off 5 bases at V and 0 bases at J, with 13 bases between the two ends. The CDR3 region has the DNA TGTGCCAGCAGCCACCCCGACACCTCGAACACCGGGGAGCTGTTTTTT. Translation: CASSHPDTSNTGELFF.

The rearrangement links TRBV30 to TRBJ2-7; D remains ambiguous. V lost 3 bases, J lost 3 bases, and 3 bases lay in between. CDR3 length: 10 residues. Germline assignment: CDR1 GTSNPN and CDR2 SVGIG (reference sequence). CDR3 coding DNA: TGTGCCTGGAGCTACTACGAGCAGTACTTC. Amino acid sequence: CAWSYYEQYF.